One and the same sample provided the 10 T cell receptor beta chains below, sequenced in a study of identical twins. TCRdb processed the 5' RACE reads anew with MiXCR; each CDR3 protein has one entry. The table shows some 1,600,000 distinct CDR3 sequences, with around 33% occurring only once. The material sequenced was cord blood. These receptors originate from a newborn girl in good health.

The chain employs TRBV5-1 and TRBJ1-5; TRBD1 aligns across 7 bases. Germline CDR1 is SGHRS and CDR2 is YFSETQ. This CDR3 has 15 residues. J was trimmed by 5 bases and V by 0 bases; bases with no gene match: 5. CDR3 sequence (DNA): TGCGCCAGCAGCTTGGACCAGCAGGGGGATCAGCCCCAGCATTTT. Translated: CASSLDQQGDQPQHF. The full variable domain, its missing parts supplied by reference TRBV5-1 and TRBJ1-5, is KAGVTQTPRYLIKTRGQQVTLSCSPISGHRSVSWYQQTPGQGLQFLFEYFSETQRNKGNFPGRFSGRQFSNSRSEMNVSTLELGDSALYLCASSLDQQGDQPQHFGDGTRLSIL.

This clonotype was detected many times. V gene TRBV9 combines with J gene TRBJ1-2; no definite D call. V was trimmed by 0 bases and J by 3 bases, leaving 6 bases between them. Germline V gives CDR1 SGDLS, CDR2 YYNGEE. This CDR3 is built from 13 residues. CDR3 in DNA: TGTGCCAGCAGCGTAGGACAAGACTATGGCTACACCTTC. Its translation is CASSVGQDYGYTF. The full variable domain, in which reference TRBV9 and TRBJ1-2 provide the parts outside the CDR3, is DSGVTQTPKHLITATGQRVTLRCSPRSGDLSVYWYQQSLDQGLQFLIQYYNGEERAKGNILERFSAQQFPDLHSELNLSSLELGDSALYFCASSVGQDYGYTFGSGTRLTVV.

The CDR3 here is CSVARGSGTGELFF. The CDR3 coding sequence is TGCAGCGTTGCGAGAGGGAGCGGAACCGGGGAGCTGTTTTTT. This chain connects TRBV29-1 to TRBJ2-2; weak D call: TRBD2 (5 bases). Germline V lookup: CDR1 SQVTM, CDR2 ANQGSEA. The CDR3 runs to 14 residues. V shed 4 bases and J shed 5 bases, with 14 bases lying between them.

The CDR3, as DNA: TGCGCCAGCAGTCGGGACTCCCAGCCGCGGCAGTACTTC. Protein sequence: CASSRDSQPRQYF. The chain links TRBV5-1 to TRBJ2-5, with D tentatively TRBD2 (6 bases). Germline CDR1 reads SGHRS; CDR2 reads YFSETQ. This CDR3 has 13 amino acids. V lost 5 bases and J lost 11, with 19 bases in between.

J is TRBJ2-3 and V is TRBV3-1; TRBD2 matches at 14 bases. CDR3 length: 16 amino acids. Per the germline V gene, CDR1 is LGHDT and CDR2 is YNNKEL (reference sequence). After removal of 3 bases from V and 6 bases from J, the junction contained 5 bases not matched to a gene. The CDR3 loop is CASSHGTSGGRDTQYF. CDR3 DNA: TGTGCCAGCAGCCATGGGACTAGCGGGGGCCGGGATACGCAGTATTTT.

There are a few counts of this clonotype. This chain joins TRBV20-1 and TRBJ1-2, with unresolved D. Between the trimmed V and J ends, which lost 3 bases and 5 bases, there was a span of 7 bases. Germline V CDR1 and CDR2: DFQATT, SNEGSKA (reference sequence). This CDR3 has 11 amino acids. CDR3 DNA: TGCAGTGCTAGTTTGGGGTATGGCTACACCTTC. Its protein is CSASLGYGYTF.

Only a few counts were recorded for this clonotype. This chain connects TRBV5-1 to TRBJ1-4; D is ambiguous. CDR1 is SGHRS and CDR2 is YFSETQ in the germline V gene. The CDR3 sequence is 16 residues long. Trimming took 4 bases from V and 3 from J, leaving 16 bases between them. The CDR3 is CASSLLPSGPNEKLFF. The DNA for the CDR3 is TGCGCCAGCAGCCTGCTCCCCAGCGGCCCTAATGAAAAACTGTTTTTT.

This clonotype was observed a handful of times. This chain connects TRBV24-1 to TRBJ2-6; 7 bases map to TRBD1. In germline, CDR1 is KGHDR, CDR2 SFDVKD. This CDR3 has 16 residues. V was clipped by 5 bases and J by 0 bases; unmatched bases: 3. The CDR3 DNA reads TGTGCCACCAGTGCAGGACAGGCCTCTGGGGCCAACGTCCTGACTTTC. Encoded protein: CATSAGQASGANVLTF.

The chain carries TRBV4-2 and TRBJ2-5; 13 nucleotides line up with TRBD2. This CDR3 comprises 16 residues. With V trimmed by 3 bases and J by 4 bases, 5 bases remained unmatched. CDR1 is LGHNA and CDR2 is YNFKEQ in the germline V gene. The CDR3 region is CASSHPGTSGAETQYF. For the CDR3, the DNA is TGTGCCAGCAGCCACCCCGGGACTAGCGGGGCAGAGACCCAGTACTTC.

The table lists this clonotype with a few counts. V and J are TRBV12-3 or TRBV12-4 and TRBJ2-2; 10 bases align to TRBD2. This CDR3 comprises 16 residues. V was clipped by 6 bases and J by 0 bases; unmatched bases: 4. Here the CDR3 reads CASSPGLAANTGELFF. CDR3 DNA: TGTGCCAGCAGCCCTGGACTAGCGGCGAACACCGGGGAGCTGTTTTTT.